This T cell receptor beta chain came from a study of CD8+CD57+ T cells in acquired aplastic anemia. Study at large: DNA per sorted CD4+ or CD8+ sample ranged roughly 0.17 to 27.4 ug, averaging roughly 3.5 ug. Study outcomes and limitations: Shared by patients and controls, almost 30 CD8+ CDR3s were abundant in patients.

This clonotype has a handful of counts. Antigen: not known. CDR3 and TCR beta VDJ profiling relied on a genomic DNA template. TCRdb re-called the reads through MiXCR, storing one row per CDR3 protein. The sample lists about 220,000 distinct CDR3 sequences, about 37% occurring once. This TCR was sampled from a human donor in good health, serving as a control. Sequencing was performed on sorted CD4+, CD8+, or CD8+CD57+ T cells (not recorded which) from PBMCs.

The CDR3 region is CASSYDRAGKLFF. CDR3 nucleotide sequence: TGCGCCAGCAGTTACGACAGGGCCGGAAAACTGTTTTTT. The chain carries TRBV5-1 and TRBJ1-4, with 7 bases that match TRBD1. With V trimmed by 5 bases and J by 10 bases, 8 bases remained unmatched. Germline CDR1 reads SGHRS; CDR2 reads YFSETQ. The CDR3 contains 13 residues.